This T cell receptor beta chain was profiled in a study of identical twins. Looked up from germline, CDR1 is LGHNA and CDR2 is YNFKEQ. The CDR3 has 13 amino acids. The V and J ends lost 6 bases and 5 bases respectively, with 11 bases between them. Study outcomes and limitations: Models predicted less out-of-frame TCR alpha sharing in monozygotic twins than was found.

This clonotype was observed a few times. Its specificity is not known. TCRdb fed the 5' RACE reads into MiXCR, producing one record per CDR3 protein. The sample includes about 690,000 distinct CDR3 sequences, 5.5% to 6.5% of them seen just once. All of the donors were Caucasians in good health. The sample taken for sequencing was naive T cells sorted from blood. The chain is built from TRBV4-2 and TRBJ2-1; no reliable D call. This receptor was obtained from a young man in good health. The CDR3 nucleotides are TGTGCCAGCAGGGACGACTTCGACAATGAGCAGTTCTTC. Translation: CASRDDFDNEQFF.